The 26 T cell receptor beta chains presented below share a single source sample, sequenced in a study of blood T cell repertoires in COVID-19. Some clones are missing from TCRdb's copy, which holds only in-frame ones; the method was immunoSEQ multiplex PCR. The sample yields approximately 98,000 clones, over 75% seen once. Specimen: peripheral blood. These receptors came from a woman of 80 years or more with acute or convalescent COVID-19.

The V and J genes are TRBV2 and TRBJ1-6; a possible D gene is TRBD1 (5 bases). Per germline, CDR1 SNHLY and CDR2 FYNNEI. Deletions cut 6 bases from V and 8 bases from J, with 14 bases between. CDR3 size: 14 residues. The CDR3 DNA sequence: TGTGCCAGCAGGGACCAGGGAGGTCATTCACCCCTCCACTTT. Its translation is CASRDQGGHSPLHF. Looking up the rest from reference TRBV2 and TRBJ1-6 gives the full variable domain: EPEVTQTPSHQVTQMGQEVILRCVPISNHLYFYWYRQILGQKVEFLVSFYNNEISEKSEIFDDQFSVERPDGSNFTLKIRSTKLEDSAMYFCASRDQGGHSPLHFGNGTRLTVT.

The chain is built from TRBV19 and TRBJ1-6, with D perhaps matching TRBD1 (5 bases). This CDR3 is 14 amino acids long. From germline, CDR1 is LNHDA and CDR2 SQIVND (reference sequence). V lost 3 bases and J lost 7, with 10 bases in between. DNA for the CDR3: TGTGCCAGTAGTATCGGCAGGGTAAATTCACCCCTCCACTTT. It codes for CASSIGRVNSPLHF.

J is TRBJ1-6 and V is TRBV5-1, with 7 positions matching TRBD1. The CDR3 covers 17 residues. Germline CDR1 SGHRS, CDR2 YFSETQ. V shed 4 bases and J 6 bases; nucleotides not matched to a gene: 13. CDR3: CASSPGWQGVGNSPLHF. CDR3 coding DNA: TGCGCCAGCAGCCCGGGTTGGCAGGGGGTTGGTAATTCACCCCTCCACTTT.

The CDR3 DNA follows: TGTGCCAGTAGTCCATTACAGAAATCAGCAGATACGCAGTATTTT. It specifies CASSPLQKSADTQYF. The chain employs TRBV19 and TRBJ2-3; no firm D call. The CDR3 is 15 amino acids. V dropped 5 bases and J dropped 4 bases, with 16 bases sitting between them. CDR1 is LNHDA, CDR2 SQIVND, per germline (reference sequence).

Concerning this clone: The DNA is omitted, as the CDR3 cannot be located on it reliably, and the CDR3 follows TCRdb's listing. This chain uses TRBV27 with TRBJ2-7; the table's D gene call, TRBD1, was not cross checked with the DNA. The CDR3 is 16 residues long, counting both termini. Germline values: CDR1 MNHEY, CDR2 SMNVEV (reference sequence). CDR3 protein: CASSFGAGQGACEQYV.

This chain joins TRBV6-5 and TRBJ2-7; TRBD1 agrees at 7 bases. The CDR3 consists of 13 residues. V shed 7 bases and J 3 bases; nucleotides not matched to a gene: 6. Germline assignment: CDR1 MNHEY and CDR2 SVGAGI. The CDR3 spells CASTGGKNYEQYF. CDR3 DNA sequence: TGTGCCAGCACAGGGGGAAAAAACTACGAGCAGTACTTC.

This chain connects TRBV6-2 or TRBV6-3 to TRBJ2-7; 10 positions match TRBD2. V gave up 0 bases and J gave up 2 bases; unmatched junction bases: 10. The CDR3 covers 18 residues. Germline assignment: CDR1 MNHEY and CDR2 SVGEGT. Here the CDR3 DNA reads TGTGCCAGCAGTTACTCTTTACTAGCGGGATCCACTGCCTACGAGCAGTACGTC. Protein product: CASSYSLLAGSTAYEQYV.

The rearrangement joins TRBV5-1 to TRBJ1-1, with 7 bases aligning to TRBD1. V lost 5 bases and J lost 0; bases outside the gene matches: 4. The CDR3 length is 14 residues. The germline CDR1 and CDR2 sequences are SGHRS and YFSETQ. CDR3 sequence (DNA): TGCGCCAGCAGTAGGACAGGAATGAACACTGAAGCTTTCTTT. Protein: CASSRTGMNTEAFF.

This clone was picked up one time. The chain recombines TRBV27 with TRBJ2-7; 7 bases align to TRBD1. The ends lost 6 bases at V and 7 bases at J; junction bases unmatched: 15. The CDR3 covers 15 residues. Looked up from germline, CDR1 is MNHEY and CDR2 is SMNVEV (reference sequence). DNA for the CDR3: TGTGCCAGCAGCCCCTTAACAAGGGGGCTTGGGGAGCAGTACTTC. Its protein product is CASSPLTRGLGEQYF.

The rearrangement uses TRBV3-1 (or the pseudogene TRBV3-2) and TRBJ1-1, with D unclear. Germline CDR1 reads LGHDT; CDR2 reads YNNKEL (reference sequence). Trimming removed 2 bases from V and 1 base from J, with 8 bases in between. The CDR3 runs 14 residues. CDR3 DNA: TGTGCCAGCAGCCAATTCACGGGGAACACTGAAGCTTTCTTT. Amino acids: CASSQFTGNTEAFF.

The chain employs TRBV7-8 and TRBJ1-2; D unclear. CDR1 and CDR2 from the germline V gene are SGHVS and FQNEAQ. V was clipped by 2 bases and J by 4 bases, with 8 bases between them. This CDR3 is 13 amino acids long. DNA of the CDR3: TGTGCCAGCAGCTTAAGCGAGTCCTATGGCTACACCTTC. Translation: CASSLSESYGYTF.

The CDR3: CASSTTRDGNYGYTF. CDR3 in DNA: TGTGCCAGTAGTACGACTAGGGACGGAAACTATGGCTACACCTTC. This chain joins TRBV19 and TRBJ1-2; a possible D gene is TRBD1 (5 bases). CDR3 length: 15 residues. Trimming took 4 bases from V and 2 from J, leaving 14 bases between them. Germline V gives CDR1 LNHDA, CDR2 SQIVND (reference sequence).

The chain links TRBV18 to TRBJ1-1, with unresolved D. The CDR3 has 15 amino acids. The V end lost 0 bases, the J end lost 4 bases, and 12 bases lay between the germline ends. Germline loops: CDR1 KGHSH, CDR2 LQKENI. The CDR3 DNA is TGTGCCAGCTCACCACCCTCTAGCAGTCGCACTGAAGCTTTCTTT. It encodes CASSPPSSSRTEAFF. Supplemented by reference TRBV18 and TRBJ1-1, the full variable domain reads NAGVMQNPRHLVRRRGQEARLRCSPMKGHSHVYWYRQLPEEGLKFMVYLQKENIIDESGMPKERFSAEFPKEGPSILRIQQVVRGDSAAYFCASSPPSSSRTEAFFGQGTRLTVV.

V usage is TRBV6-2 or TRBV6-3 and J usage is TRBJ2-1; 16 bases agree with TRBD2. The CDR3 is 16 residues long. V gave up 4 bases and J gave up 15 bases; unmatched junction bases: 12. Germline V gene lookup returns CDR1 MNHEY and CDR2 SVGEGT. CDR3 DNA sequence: TGTGCCAGCAGTTCCTTGTCGGGGACTAGCGGGGGGGCCTGGTTCTTC. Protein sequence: CASSSLSGTSGGAWFF.

DNA for the CDR3: TGTGCCAGCAGATCGGGGACAGGTGTCTACGAGCAGTACTTC. Translating gives CASRSGTGVYEQYF. This sequence joins TRBV2 and TRBJ2-7; 8 nucleotides line up with TRBD1. There are 14 residues in the CDR3. The J segment lost 3 bases and the V segment lost 6 bases, leaving 7 bases of the junction unmatched. Looked up from germline, CDR1 is SNHLY and CDR2 is FYNNEI.

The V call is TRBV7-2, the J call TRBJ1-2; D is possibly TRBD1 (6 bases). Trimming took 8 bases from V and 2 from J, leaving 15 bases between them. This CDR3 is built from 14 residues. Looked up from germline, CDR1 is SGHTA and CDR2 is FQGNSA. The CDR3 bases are TGTGCCAGCCGGGTTTCGGGGGGCAACTATGGCTACACCTTC. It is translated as CASRVSGGNYGYTF.

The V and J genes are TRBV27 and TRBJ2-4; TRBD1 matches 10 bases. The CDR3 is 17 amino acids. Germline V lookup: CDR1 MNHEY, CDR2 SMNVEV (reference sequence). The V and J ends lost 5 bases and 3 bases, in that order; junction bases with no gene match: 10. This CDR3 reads CASSPRGTGVSKNIQYF. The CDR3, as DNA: TGTGCCAGCAGTCCACGCGGGACAGGGGTGAGCAAAAACATTCAGTACTTC.

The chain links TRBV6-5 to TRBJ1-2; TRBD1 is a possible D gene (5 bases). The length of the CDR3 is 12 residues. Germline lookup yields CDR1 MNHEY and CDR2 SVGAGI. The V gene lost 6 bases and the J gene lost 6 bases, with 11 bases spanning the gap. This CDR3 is CASRNRYHGYTF. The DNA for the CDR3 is TGTGCCAGCAGGAACAGGTATCATGGCTACACCTTC.

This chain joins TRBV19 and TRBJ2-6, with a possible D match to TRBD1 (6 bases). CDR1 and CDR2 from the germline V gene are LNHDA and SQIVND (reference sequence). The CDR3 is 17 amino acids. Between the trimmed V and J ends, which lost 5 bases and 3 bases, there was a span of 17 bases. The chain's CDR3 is CASSSYLRRGGANVLTF. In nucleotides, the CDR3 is TGTGCCAGTAGTTCCTACCTCCGCAGGGGTGGGGCCAACGTCCTGACTTTC.

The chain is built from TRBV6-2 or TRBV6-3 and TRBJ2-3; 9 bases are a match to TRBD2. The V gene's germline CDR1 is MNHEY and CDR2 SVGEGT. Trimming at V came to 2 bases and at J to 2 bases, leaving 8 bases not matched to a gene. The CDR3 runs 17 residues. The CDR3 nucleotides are TGTGCCAGCAGTTACGGGGCGGGGGGGCCAGCCACAGATACGCAGTATTTT. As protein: CASSYGAGGPATDTQYF.

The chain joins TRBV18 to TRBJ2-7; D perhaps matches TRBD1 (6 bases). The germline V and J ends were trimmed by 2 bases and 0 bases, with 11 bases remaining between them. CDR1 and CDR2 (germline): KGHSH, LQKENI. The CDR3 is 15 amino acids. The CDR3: CASSPGTGPSYEQYF. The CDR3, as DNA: TGTGCCAGCTCACCAGGTACAGGGCCCTCCTACGAGCAGTACTTC.

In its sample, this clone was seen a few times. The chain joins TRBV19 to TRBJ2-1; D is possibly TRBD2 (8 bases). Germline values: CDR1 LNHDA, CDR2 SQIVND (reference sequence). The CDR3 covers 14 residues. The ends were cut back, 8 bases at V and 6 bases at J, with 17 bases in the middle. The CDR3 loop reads CASAREGAPNEQFF. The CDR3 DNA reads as TGTGCCAGTGCTCGGGAGGGGGCACCCAATGAGCAGTTCTTC.

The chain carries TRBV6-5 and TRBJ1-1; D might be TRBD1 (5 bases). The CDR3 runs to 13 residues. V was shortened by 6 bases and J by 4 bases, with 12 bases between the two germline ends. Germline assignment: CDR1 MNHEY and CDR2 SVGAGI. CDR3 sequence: CASRSTVATEAFF. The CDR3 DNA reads TGTGCCAGCAGATCGACAGTTGCCACTGAAGCTTTCTTT.

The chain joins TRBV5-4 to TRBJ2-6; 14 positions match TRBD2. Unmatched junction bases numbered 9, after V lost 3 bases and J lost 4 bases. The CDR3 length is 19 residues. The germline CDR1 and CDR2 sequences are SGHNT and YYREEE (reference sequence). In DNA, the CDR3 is TGTGCCAGCAGCTCGCCCGGGACTAGCGGGGGTGTGGGGGCCAACGTCCTGACTTTC. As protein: CASSSPGTSGGVGANVLTF.

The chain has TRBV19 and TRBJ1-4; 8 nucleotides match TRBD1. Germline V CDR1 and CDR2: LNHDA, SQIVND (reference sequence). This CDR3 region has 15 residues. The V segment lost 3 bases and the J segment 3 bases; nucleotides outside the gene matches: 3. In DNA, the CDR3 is TGTGCCAGTAGTATGGGACAGGTTTCTAATGAAAAACTGTTTTTT. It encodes CASSMGQVSNEKLFF.

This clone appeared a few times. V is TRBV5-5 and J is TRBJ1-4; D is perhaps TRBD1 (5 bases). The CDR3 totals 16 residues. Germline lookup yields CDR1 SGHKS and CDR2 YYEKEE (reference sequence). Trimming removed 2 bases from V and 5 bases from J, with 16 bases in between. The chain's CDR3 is CASSFYGLGGNEKLFF. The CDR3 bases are TGTGCCAGCAGCTTTTATGGGCTCGGGGGGAATGAAAAACTGTTTTTT. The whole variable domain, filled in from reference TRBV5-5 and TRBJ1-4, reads DAGVTQSPTHLIKTRGQQVTLRCSPISGHKSVSWYQQVLGQGPQFIFQYYEKEERGRGNFPDRFSARQFPNYSSELNVNALLLGDSALYLCASSFYGLGGNEKLFFGSGTQLSVL.